This record covers a single T cell receptor (beta chain). Data came from immunoSEQ multiplex PCR; TCRdb stores just in-frame clones and leaves some out. The table includes under 150,000 clones, roughly 80% detected once. The length of the CDR3 is 20 residues. Germline V gene sequence: CDR1 WNHNN, CDR2 SYGVQD (reference sequence). The junction had 10 bases not matched to a gene; V was cut back by 0 bases and J by 2 bases. These data originate in a study of blood T cell repertoires in COVID-19. Study-level background: Nucleic acid was either cDNA or gDNA, and it came from T cells, B-cell-depleted T cells, or PBMCs.

What was sequenced was peripheral blood. The chain combines TRBV10-1 with TRBJ2-1; 13 bases line up with TRBD2. The receptor was derived from a man in his 60s with acute or convalescent COVID-19. As DNA, the CDR3 is TGCGCCAGCAGTGAGTCCGGACTAGCGGGAGAAATAAGTACCTACAATGAGCAGTTCTTC. It encodes CASSESGLAGEISTYNEQFF.